The 20 T cell receptor beta chains below were found in one sample sequenced in a study of T cell responses to AZD1222 COVID-19 vaccine. Profiled with immunoSEQ multiplex PCR; TCRdb holds only in-frame clones, not every one. The sample lists 95,000 to 150,000 clones, around 91% seen once, with approximately 3.4% in the top ten. Sequences were derived from peripheral blood, sampled on day 0 of AZD1222 vaccination. The receptors were gathered from an adult in good health.

The chain recombines TRBV20-1 with TRBJ2-1; D not certain. In germline, CDR1 is DFQATT, CDR2 SNEGSKA (reference sequence). V shed 2 bases and J shed 5 bases, with 4 bases lying between them. There are 11 residues in the CDR3. Here the CDR3 DNA reads TGCAGTGCTAGACCACACAATGAGCAGTTCTTC. It codes for CSARPHNEQFF.

This chain uses TRBV6-5 with TRBJ1-1; D perhaps matches TRBD1 (5 bases). The CDR3 totals 14 residues. V lost 7 bases to trimming and J lost 3 bases, with 15 bases between them. In germline, CDR1 is MNHEY, CDR2 SVGAGI. The CDR3 coding sequence is TGTGCCAGCACCCAGGGATGGGGTGACACTGAAGCTTTCTTT. Protein sequence: CASTQGWGDTEAFF.

CDR3: CASSAGLNEKLFF. The CDR3 region has the DNA TGTGCCAGCAGTGCAGGGCTCAATGAAAAACTGTTTTTT. The chain joins TRBV2 to TRBJ1-4, with a weak D call TRBD1 (5 bases). The CDR3 totals 13 residues. Germline CDR1 is SNHLY and CDR2 is FYNNEI. V dropped 4 bases and J dropped 5 bases, with 8 bases sitting between them.

The V and J genes are TRBV15 and TRBJ2-5; 11 bases agree with TRBD2. Per germline, CDR1 LNHNV and CDR2 YYDKDF (reference sequence). Unmatched junction bases numbered 1, after V lost 1 base and J lost 3 bases. This CDR3 has 15 residues. DNA of the CDR3: TGTGCCACCAGCAGAGCGGGACTAGCGGAAGAGACCCAGTACTTC. Encoded protein: CATSRAGLAEETQYF. Filled out from reference TRBV15 and TRBJ2-5, the complete variable domain reads DAMVIQNPRYQVTQFGKPVTLSCSQTLNHNVMYWYQQKSSQAPKLLFHYYDKDFNNEADTPDNFQSRRPNTSFCFLDIRSPGLGDTAMYLCATSRAGLAEETQYFGPGTRLLVL.

This sequence joins TRBV7-9 and TRBJ1-4; D not certain. Per the germline V gene, CDR1 is SEHNR and CDR2 is FQNEAQ (reference sequence). The CDR3 has 14 residues. The V gene lost 5 bases and the J gene lost 5 bases, with 12 bases spanning the gap. The CDR3 DNA is TGTGCCAGCAGCCCCGGGAGAGAAAATGAAAAACTGTTTTTT. Its translation is CASSPGRENEKLFF.

The rearrangement joins TRBV7-9 to TRBJ2-2; 8 bases are a match to TRBD1. The germline gives CDR1 SEHNR, CDR2 FQNEAQ (reference sequence). The V gene end was trimmed by 8 bases and the J gene end by 5 bases; junction bases not matched to a gene: 7. This CDR3 contains 14 residues. The CDR3 is CASESGDRTGELFF. In DNA, the CDR3 is TGTGCCAGCGAATCGGGGGACAGGACCGGGGAGCTGTTTTTT.

The chain has TRBV3-1 (or the pseudogene TRBV3-2) and TRBJ2-2, with 10 bases identical to TRBD2. Germline CDR1 is LGHDT and CDR2 is YNNKEL (reference sequence). V dropped 7 bases and J dropped 7; count of bases not matched to a gene: 9. The CDR3 is made up of 15 amino acids. CDR3 in amino acids: CASTSSGGAFGELFF. CDR3 sequence (DNA): TGTGCCAGCACCTCAAGCGGGGGGGCTTTCGGGGAGCTGTTTTTT.

The chain combines TRBV7-8 with TRBJ2-7, with 9 bases identical to TRBD1. CDR3 size: 16 residues. V shed 1 base, J shed 3 bases, and the junction held 7 bases outside the gene matches. Germline loops: CDR1 SGHVS, CDR2 FQNEAQ. The CDR3 nucleotides read TGTGCCAGCAGCTTAGGGGGGGGGACAGGGATCTACGAGCAGTACTTC. Its translation: CASSLGGGTGIYEQYF.

CDR3 in amino acids: CASRQHTGELFF. In DNA, the CDR3 is TGTGCCAGCAGACAGCATACCGGGGAGCTGTTTTTT. The chain is built from TRBV28 and TRBJ2-2; no definite D call. V lost 6 bases to trimming and J lost 5 bases, with 7 bases between them. Per germline, CDR1 MDHEN and CDR2 SYDVKM. There are 12 residues in the CDR3. The whole variable domain, remainder taken from reference TRBV28 and TRBJ2-2, is DVKVTQSSRYLVKRTGEKVFLECVQDMDHENMFWYRQDPGLGLRLIYFSYDVKMKEKGDIPEGYSVSREKKERFSLILESASTNQTSMYLCASRQHTGELFFGEGSRLTVL.

The genes are TRBV18 and TRBJ2-7; D ambiguous. The germline CDR1 and CDR2 sequences are KGHSH and LQKENI. The CDR3 runs 11 residues. Trimming removed 3 bases at V and 4 bases at J, with 4 bases between. CDR3 loop: CASSPLYEQYF. CDR3 DNA: TGTGCCAGCTCACCGCTGTACGAGCAGTACTTC. Looking up the rest from reference TRBV18 and TRBJ2-7 gives the full variable domain: NAGVMQNPRHLVRRRGQEARLRCSPMKGHSHVYWYRQLPEEGLKFMVYLQKENIIDESGMPKERFSAEFPKEGPSILRIQQVVRGDSAAYFCASSPLYEQYFGPGTRLTVT.

This chain connects TRBV11-2 to TRBJ1-5, with a tentative D call TRBD1 (5 bases). CDR1 is SGHAT and CDR2 is FQNNGV in the germline V gene. V gave up 1 base and J gave up 0 bases, with 7 bases separating them. The CDR3 totals 15 residues. The CDR3: CASSLAGGSNQPQHF. The CDR3 DNA reads TGTGCCAGCAGCTTAGCGGGGGGTAGCAATCAGCCCCAGCATTTT.

The rearrangement links TRBV7-8 to TRBJ2-4; no reliable D call. V was trimmed by 5 bases and J by 1 base, leaving 12 bases between them. The CDR3 runs to 15 residues. Germline CDR1 and CDR2: SGHVS and FQNEAQ. The CDR3 nucleotides are TGTGCCAGCAGCCCGTTTGGTGCGGCCAAAAACATTCAGTACTTC. It encodes CASSPFGAAKNIQYF.

The chain has TRBV6-5 and TRBJ2-7, with a possible D match to TRBD1 (6 bases). The CDR3 length is 15 residues. V lost 0 bases to trimming and J lost 2 bases, with 11 bases between them. CDR1 and CDR2 from the germline V gene are MNHEY and SVGAGI. CDR3: CASSYSRGITYEQYF. The CDR3 DNA is TGTGCCAGCAGTTACTCTAGGGGGATCACCTACGAGCAGTACTTC.

The chain joins TRBV11-2 to TRBJ2-4; 8 nucleotides align to TRBD1. V lost 0 bases, J lost 9 bases, and 7 bases stayed unmatched. The CDR3 length is 15 residues. The germline CDR1 and CDR2 sequences are SGHAT and FQNNGV. The CDR3 protein is CASSLDGQGRVIQYF. The CDR3 nucleotides are TGTGCCAGCAGCTTAGATGGACAGGGAAGGGTCATTCAGTACTTC.

The V gene is TRBV7-2, the J gene TRBJ1-2; 11 bases map to TRBD1. Germline trimming cut 6 bases from V and 5 bases from J; bases unmatched to any gene: 5. The germline CDR1 and CDR2 sequences are SGHTA and FQGNSA. The CDR3 loop spans 14 amino acids. The CDR3 sequence is CASSPGTGGYGYTF. The CDR3 DNA reads TGTGCCAGCAGTCCTGGGACAGGGGGATATGGCTACACCTTC.

The chain links TRBV6-2 or TRBV6-3 to TRBJ2-5; the D gene is possibly TRBD2 (6 bases). V was trimmed by 0 bases and J by 0 bases, leaving 11 bases between them. Germline V gene data show CDR1 as MNHEY and CDR2 as SVGEGT. This CDR3 spans 16 amino acids. For the CDR3, the DNA is TGTGCCAGCAGTTACTCCGTGGGACTTAACCAAGAGACCCAGTACTTC. Residues: CASSYSVGLNQETQYF.

On this clone: Other DNA sequences of this sample code for an identical CDR3. The rearrangement uses TRBV5-1 and TRBJ2-7; no definite D call. The CDR3 length is 14 residues. V gave up 0 bases and J gave up 0 bases, with 7 bases separating them. The V gene's germline CDR1 is SGHRS and CDR2 YFSETQ. Here the CDR3 DNA reads TGCGCCAGCAGCTTGGATGGAATCTCCTACGAGCAGTACTTC. It translates to CASSLDGISYEQYF.

This clone was detected once. The rearrangement joins TRBV30 to TRBJ1-6; 7 positions agree with TRBD1. Trimming took 0 bases from V and 9 from J; bases not matched to a gene: 11. This CDR3 comprises 16 residues. In germline, CDR1 is GTSNPN, CDR2 SVGIG (reference sequence). CDR3 nucleotides: TGTGCCTGGAGTGTACTGGTGACAGGGTCGGGTTCACCCCTCCACTTT. This translates into CAWSVLVTGSGSPLHF.

The genes are TRBV5-6 and TRBJ1-1; 7 bases line up with TRBD1. The CDR3 length is 15 residues. CDR1 SGHDT and CDR2 YYEEEE come from the germline V gene. V gave up 3 bases and J gave up 1 base; unmatched junction bases: 6. The CDR3 bases are TGTGCCAGCAGCTCCTATGACAGGGAGAACACTGAAGCTTTCTTT. Encoded protein: CASSSYDRENTEAFF. Complete variable domain (other parts from reference TRBV5-6 and TRBJ1-1): DAGVTQSPTHLIKTRGQQVTLRCSPKSGHDTVSWYQQALGQGPQFIFQYYEEEERQRGNFPDRFSGHQFPNYSSELNVNALLLGDSALYLCASSSYDRENTEAFFGQGTRLTVV.

The count of this clone is one. The chain recombines TRBV5-4 with TRBJ1-2; D is possibly TRBD1 (6 bases). Between the trimmed V and J ends, which lost 4 bases and 2 bases, there was a span of 9 bases. CDR3 length equals 13 residues. Germline V gives CDR1 SGHNT, CDR2 YYREEE (reference sequence). The CDR3 DNA reads as TGTGCCAGCAGCGCGGGACAAAACTATGGCTACACCTTC. Its protein product is CASSAGQNYGYTF.